This T cell receptor (beta chain) was found in a study of T cells after yellow fever vaccination. Study-level points and caveats: In post-booster samples, most primary-vaccination clones reappeared (just under 98% CD4, nearly 90% CD8). Overall, a small share of clonotypes was seen in both CD4 and CD8 compartments. Peaking faster, on day 5 versus 15, the secondary response was nonetheless weaker.

The authors made TCR cDNA by 5'RACE template switching, adding a universal primer site and UMIs. TCRdb reprocessed the 5' RACE reads with MiXCR, giving one entry per CDR3 protein. The sample shows under 300,000 distinct CDR3 sequences, 6% to 7.5% of them seen only once. Many counts were recorded for this clonotype. Its antigen is undetermined. The sample consisted of CD4+ T cells sorted from PBMCs, taken 15 days after the yellow fever booster vaccination. The source is a man aged 25 to 40 who received the YFV17D yellow fever vaccine.

The CDR3 spells CASSSGLAGVYEQFF. As DNA, the CDR3 is TGTGCCAGCAGTTCAGGACTAGCGGGAGTCTATGAGCAGTTCTTC. The chain uses TRBV12-3 or TRBV12-4 and TRBJ2-1, with TRBD2 identical over 13 bases. The CDR3 has 15 amino acids. Trimming cost V 4 bases and J 8 bases; bases outside gene matches: 5.